The rows below give T cell receptor beta chains drawn from one sample of a study of control samples from healthy donors and cancer patients. Repertoires were generated with immunoSEQ multiplex PCR, while TCRdb's copy carries only in-frame clones and drops some. The sample consists of 100,000 to 150,000 clones, approximately 90% of them appearing once. The sequenced sample was blood. These receptors were taken from a man aged 50-60 years in good health. Both conserved end residues are part of each CDR3. The D gene is left open where the match is weak. Clone sizes are given selectively: once, few, many, or a class where the clone is expanded.

V,size,D,J,DNA,CDR3
TRBV7-3,.,.,TRBJ2-3,TGTGCCAGCAGCCAAGTGGGGGGCGGAACAGATACGCAGTATTTT,CASSQVGGGTDTQYF
TRBV6-5,.,TRBD1,TRBJ1-1,TGTGCCAGCAGGCGGGGACAGGGGAACACTGAAGCTTTCTTT,CASRRGQGNTEAFF
TRBV6-5,once,.,TRBJ2-1,TGTGCCAGCCAAATCGGGGACAATGAGCAGTTCTTC,CASQIGDNEQFF
TRBV7-7,.,.,TRBJ2-5,TGTGCTAGCAGCCCGAGTGGGGGGCAAGAGACCCAGTACTTC,CASSPSGGQETQYF
TRBV28,once,.,TRBJ1-5,TGTGCCAGCAGTCCCAACCGGGCATATGGCAATCAGCCCCAGCATTTT,CASSPNRAYGNQPQHF
TRBV7-7,many,.,TRBJ1-6,TGTGCTAGCAGCTTAGCACCAGGATCACCCCTCCACTTT,CASSLAPGSPLHF
TRBV27,.,.,TRBJ2-1,TGTGCCAGCAGTTTATTCGCCAACAATGAGCAGTTCTTC,CASSLFANNEQFF
TRBV19,.,TRBD2,TRBJ2-1,TGTGCCAGTACCCTTAGCGGGGGGGCCTACAATGAGCAGTTCTTC,CASTLSGGAYNEQFF
TRBV29-1,few,.,TRBJ1-1,TGCAGCGTTGAAAGGGGATTCGGCACTGAAGCTTTCTTT,CSVERGFGTEAFF
TRBV19,.,TRBD1,TRBJ1-2,TGTGCCAGTAGCGCCGGGACAGCCCTCAGCCATGGCTACACCTTC,CASSAGTALSHGYTF
TRBV19,.,.,TRBJ1-5,TGTGCCAGTAGTCCAAGGACAGCTTATAGCAATCAGCCCCAGCATTTT,CASSPRTAYSNQPQHF
TRBV7-8,few,.,TRBJ2-7,TGTGCCAGCAGCCCCGGGAGGAGGGGGCTCGTTAGGTCCTACGAGCAGTACTTC,CASSPGRRGLVRSYEQYF
TRBV2,.,.,TRBJ2-5,TGTGCCAGCAGTGAACGGCGGGCGGGGGAGACCCAGTACTTC,CASSERRAGETQYF
TRBV11-3,once,.,TRBJ2-5,TGTGCCAGCAGCTTTGGGGAGGATGAGACCCAGTACTTC,CASSFGEDETQYF
TRBV2,.,TRBD1,TRBJ1-2,TGTGCCAGGATAACACAGGACAGGGCCCACTATGGCTACACCTTC,CARITQDRAHYGYTF
TRBV12-5,.,.,TRBJ2-1,TGTGCTAGTGGTTTGCCCCGGGAGGGGGCCCGGTTTGAGCAGTTCTTC,CASGLPREGARFEQFF
TRBV2,.,TRBD1,TRBJ1-4,TGTGCCAGCAGACTTACAGGGGGCACTAATGAAAAACTGTTTTTT,CASRLTGGTNEKLFF
TRBV5-1,.,TRBD1,TRBJ2-3,TGCGCCAGCAGCAATGACAGGGGCACAGATACGCAGTATTTT,CASSNDRGTDTQYF
TRBV2,.,TRBD1,TRBJ2-1,TGTGCCAGCAGAGGCGGGACAGGGGGCTTAAATGAGCAGTTCTTC,CASRGGTGGLNEQFF
TRBV3-1/TRBV3-2,.,TRBD2,TRBJ2-1,TGTGCCAGCAGGCGTAGCGGGGGTTCCTACAATGAGCAGTTCTTC,CASRRSGGSYNEQFF
TRBV6-5,.,.,TRBJ2-1,TGTGCCAGCAGTCGTGGACAATACAATGAGCAGTTCTTC,CASSRGQYNEQFF
TRBV7-9,.,.,TRBJ1-5,TGTGCCAGCAGCTTAGTGCCCGGGGACCAGCCCCAGCATTTT,CASSLVPGDQPQHF
TRBV11-3,.,.,TRBJ2-5,TGTGCCAGCAGCTTAATCTCCCAGCCCCAAGAGACCCAGTACTTC,CASSLISQPQETQYF
TRBV9,once,.,TRBJ1-6,TGTGCCAGCAGCGTGGCTCAAAGTAATTCACCCCTCCACTTT,CASSVAQSNSPLHF
TRBV28,.,.,TRBJ2-5,TGTGCCAGCAGTTTATCAGGACAGACCCAGTACTTC,CASSLSGQTQYF
TRBV27,.,TRBD1,TRBJ2-6,TGTGCCAGCAGTCAACAAAGGGGGCGTGGGGCCAACGTCCTGACTTTC,CASSQQRGRGANVLTF
TRBV5-4,.,.,TRBJ2-5,TGTGCCACCCGACCCTTAGGGGGAAGAGAGACCCAGTACTTC,CATRPLGGRETQYF
TRBV5-6,.,.,TRBJ1-6,TGTGCCAGCAGCTTCGCGTTTCGAGGCGCTTCCAATTCACCCCTCCACTTT,CASSFAFRGASNSPLHF